The clone carrying this T cell receptor beta chain was seen more than once but under ten times. The CDR3 contains 11 residues. The V gene's germline CDR1 is SQVTM and CDR2 ANQGSEA. V gave up 6 bases and J gave up 1 base, with 6 bases separating them. This sample was included in a study of blood T cell repertoires in COVID-19. Assay used: immunoSEQ multiplex PCR; TCRdb lists only in-frame clones, some missing. Among 200,000 to 300,000 clones, 85% to 90% were seen once, and the ten largest hold approximately 6.8%. Sequenced sample: peripheral blood. This receptor was taken from a woman between 65 and 79 years old with active or convalescent COVID-19. The chain has TRBV29-1 and TRBJ1-1; D is perhaps TRBD1 (6 bases). The CDR3 DNA sequence: TGCAGCGTGGGACAGAACACTGAAGCTTTCTTT. Translated: CSVGQNTEAFF.